The 3 T cell receptor beta chains reported below all come from one sample, sequenced in a study of T cell changes during pregnancy in multiple sclerosis. Assay used: immunoSEQ multiplex PCR; TCRdb lists only in-frame clones, some missing. The repertoire includes 65,000 to 95,000 clones, about 89% of them detected once, and around 2% sits in the top ten. This specimen consisted of peripheral blood, obtained before pregnancy. The receptors stem from a female donor with multiple sclerosis, enrolled in a pregnancy study.

The CDR3 nucleotides are TGTGCCAGCAGCTTGGGGAGTGGAACGAACACCGGGGAGCTGTTTTTT. Translation: CASSLGSGTNTGELFF. The chain carries TRBV5-5 and TRBJ2-2, with D hard to call. The CDR3 contains 16 residues. Germline loops: CDR1 SGHKS, CDR2 YYEKEE (reference sequence). Trimming stripped 0 bases from V and 0 bases from J, with 9 bases between.

This sequence joins TRBV10-3 and TRBJ1-5, with TRBD1 identical over 7 bases. The CDR3 loop spans 15 amino acids. V was pared by 5 bases and J by 1 base, with 5 bases of the junction left unmatched. CDR1 and CDR2 (germline): ENHRY, SYGVKD. DNA of the CDR3: TGTGCCATCAGTTCTGACAGGGCGAGCAATCAGCCCCAGCATTTT. Translated, it gives CAISSDRASNQPQHF.

The gene calls are TRBV7-2 and TRBJ1-2; TRBD1 agrees at 12 bases. The CDR3 sequence is 16 residues long. Looked up from germline, CDR1 is SGHTA and CDR2 is FQGNSA. Trimming at V came to 1 base and at J to 4 bases, leaving 4 bases not matched to a gene. The CDR3 reads CASSLEGQGAFYGYTF. CDR3 DNA sequence: TGTGCCAGCAGCTTAGAGGGACAGGGGGCCTTCTATGGCTACACCTTC.